The clone carrying this T cell receptor (beta chain) was observed a few times. The antigen remains unidentified. The CDR3 is 14 residues long. In germline, CDR1 is SGHTA, CDR2 FQGNSA. V lost 5 bases and J lost 7; bases outside the gene matches: 6. These data are taken from a study of blood T cells in healthy people across ages. PCR was performed a second time for about 7 to 12 cycles using a sample-barcoded 5' primer and a J-beta primer mix. MiXCR, applied by TCRdb to the 5' RACE reads, yields one record per CDR3 protein. This sample has some 900,000 distinct CDR3 sequences, with under 50% found just once. Study-wide results and limits: Donor CMV infection status was unknown, possibly confounding age-related changes in expanded clonotypes. Per-million-T-cell TCR beta diversity fell roughly linearly with age.

All donors came from Russia, were Caucasian and healthy, and spanned ages about 6 to 100. Each donor supplied roughly 9.1 milliliters of peripheral blood. The sequence was obtained from a man aged 25-40 years in good health. The sequenced material came from blood. V is TRBV7-2 and J is TRBJ2-1; 9 bases align to TRBD2. The CDR3 loop is CASSKNLAGNEQFF. CDR3 in DNA: TGTGCCAGCAGCAAGAATCTAGCGGGGAATGAGCAGTTCTTC.